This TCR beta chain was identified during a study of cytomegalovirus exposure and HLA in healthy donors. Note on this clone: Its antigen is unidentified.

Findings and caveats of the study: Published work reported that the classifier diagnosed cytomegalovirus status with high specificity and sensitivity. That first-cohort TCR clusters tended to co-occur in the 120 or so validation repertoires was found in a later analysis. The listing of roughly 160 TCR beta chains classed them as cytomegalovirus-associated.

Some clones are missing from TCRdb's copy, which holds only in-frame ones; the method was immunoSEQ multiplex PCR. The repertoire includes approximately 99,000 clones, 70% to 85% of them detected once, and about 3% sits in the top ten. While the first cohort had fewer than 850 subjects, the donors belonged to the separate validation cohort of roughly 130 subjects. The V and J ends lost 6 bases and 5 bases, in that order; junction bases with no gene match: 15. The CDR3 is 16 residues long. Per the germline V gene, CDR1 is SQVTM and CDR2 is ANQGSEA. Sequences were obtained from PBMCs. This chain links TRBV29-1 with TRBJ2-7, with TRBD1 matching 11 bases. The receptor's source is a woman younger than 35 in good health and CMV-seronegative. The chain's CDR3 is CSVAPPAGTGGNEQYF. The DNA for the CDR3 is TGCAGCGTCGCTCCTCCCGCAGGGACAGGGGGAAACGAGCAGTACTTC.